Presented here are 15 T cell receptor beta chains from one specimen sequenced in a study of shared clonotypes between healthy human individuals. CD45RO-negative cells were positively selected for CCR7, leaving out terminally differentiated effector memory CD45RA+ cells. Assay: immunoSEQ multiplex PCR; the TCRdb copy retains only in-frame clones and omits some. The data hold 600,000 or so clones, with roughly 96% observed a single time. The sequenced material came from naive CD8+ T cells sorted from blood. The source of these receptors is a woman in her twenties or thirties in good health.

V is TRBV28 and J is TRBJ1-4; no clear D. The V gene's germline CDR1 is MDHEN and CDR2 SYDVKM. The length of the CDR3 is 16 residues. The V end lost 4 bases, the J end lost 3 bases, and 15 bases lay between the germline ends. The CDR3 sequence: CASSSFSRAANEKLFF. CDR3 sequence (DNA): TGTGCCAGCAGTTCCTTCTCTAGGGCGGCTAATGAAAAACTGTTTTTT.

The rearrangement links TRBV25-1 to TRBJ1-2; TRBD1 aligns across 10 bases. CDR3 size: 13 residues. J was trimmed by 10 bases and V by 6 bases; bases with no gene match: 8. The germline V gene has CDR1 MGHDK and CDR2 SYGVNS. The DNA for the CDR3 is TGTGCCAGCAGGGAAGGGACAGGGGACGACTACACCTTC. This encodes CASREGTGDDYTF.

The chain links TRBV27 to TRBJ2-3; D ambiguous. Germline V gene lookup returns CDR1 MNHEY and CDR2 SMNVEV (reference sequence). The CDR3 is 11 amino acids. The V gene lost 8 bases and the J gene lost 2 bases, with 5 bases spanning the gap. CDR3 sequence: CASGFTDTQYF. The CDR3 DNA is TGTGCCAGCGGATTCACAGATACGCAGTATTTT.

This clone was detected only once. The chain carries TRBV27 and TRBJ1-2; D remains ambiguous. This CDR3 is built from 13 residues. Germline values: CDR1 MNHEY, CDR2 SMNVEV (reference sequence). The V gene lost 4 bases and the J gene lost 8 bases, with 14 bases spanning the gap. CDR3 DNA: TGTGCCAGCAGTTCCTGGGAGTGGAGGGGCTACACCTTC. It codes for CASSSWEWRGYTF.

The table lists this clone with a count of one. The V and J genes are TRBV28 and TRBJ1-5; 7 nucleotides align to TRBD1. In germline, CDR1 is MDHEN, CDR2 SYDVKM. Trimming at V came to 7 bases and at J to 0 bases, leaving 18 bases not matched to a gene. The CDR3 spans 19 residues. The CDR3 DNA sequence: TGTGCCAGCACCCGTACCGGGACAGATCCCCTATATAGCAATCAGCCCCAGCATTTT. As protein: CASTRTGTDPLYSNQPQHF.

The count of this clone is one. The chain links TRBV27 to TRBJ2-1, with 10 bases aligning to TRBD2. J was trimmed by 8 bases and V by 2 bases; bases with no gene match: 6. Per germline, CDR1 MNHEY and CDR2 SMNVEV (reference sequence). This CDR3 region has 15 residues. CDR3 loop: CASSLGLAGVHEQFF. The CDR3, as DNA: TGTGCCAGCAGTTTAGGGCTAGCGGGAGTTCATGAGCAGTTCTTC.

This chain connects TRBV5-1 to TRBJ2-1; the match to TRBD2 covers 9 bases. The germline gives CDR1 SGHRS, CDR2 YFSETQ. The CDR3 extends over 15 amino acids. Trimming cost V 4 bases and J 7 bases; bases outside gene matches: 9. As DNA, the CDR3 is TGCGCCAGCAGCCAGGTAGCGGGAGAAAGTAATGAGCAGTTCTTC. It codes for CASSQVAGESNEQFF.

This chain joins TRBV5-1 and TRBJ1-1; weak D call: TRBD1 (5 bases). Germline V gives CDR1 SGHRS, CDR2 YFSETQ. The V end lost 5 bases, the J end lost 0 bases, and 11 bases lay between the germline ends. This CDR3 comprises 14 residues. The CDR3 DNA follows: TGCGCCAGCAGAGAGGGGATTCTGAACACTGAAGCTTTCTTT. Its protein product is CASREGILNTEAFF.

On this clone: Relative to the germline gene, one junction end is altered; a read error may explain this. This sequence joins TRBV19 and TRBJ2-7, with TRBD2 as a possible D gene (5 bases). Germline V lookup: CDR1 LNHDA, CDR2 SQIVND (reference sequence). This CDR3 is 16 amino acids long. CDR3 protein: CASSTAPWTEAYEQYF. The CDR3 DNA is TGTGCCAGCAGTACCGCCCCCTGGACGGAGGCCTACGAGCAGTACTTC.

The rearrangement joins TRBV4-1 to TRBJ2-7, with D perhaps assigned TRBD1 or TRBD2 (5 bases each). With 0 bases removed from V and 0 bases from J, the gap between germline ends came to 12 bases. Germline V gene lookup returns CDR1 MGHRA and CDR2 YSYEKL. The CDR3 totals 16 residues. In nucleotides, the CDR3 is TGCGCCAGCAGCCAAGAATCGTCGGGGCTCTCCTACGAGCAGTACTTC. Residues: CASSQESSGLSYEQYF.

The rearrangement joins TRBV28 to TRBJ2-7, with 8 bases aligning to TRBD2. This CDR3 spans 11 amino acids. Losses at the gene ends were 8 bases for V and 4 bases for J; bases not matched to a gene: 1. Per germline, CDR1 MDHEN and CDR2 SYDVKM. CDR3 bases: TGTGCCAGCCGGGAGGGGTACGAGCAGTACTTC. Translated: CASREGYEQYF.

The V gene is TRBV7-9, the J gene TRBJ2-7, with a possible D match to TRBD2 (5 bases). Trimming shortened V by 2 bases and J by 6 bases, and 8 bases separated the two germline ends. Germline V gene data show CDR1 as SEHNR and CDR2 as FQNEAQ (reference sequence). The CDR3 spans 12 residues. In DNA, the CDR3 is TGTGCCAGCAGCTTATCGGCGGGCGAGCAGTACTTC. Protein sequence: CASSLSAGEQYF.

The chain is built from TRBV29-1 and TRBJ2-7, with a possible D match to TRBD2 (5 bases). V shed 3 bases and J shed 7 bases, with 16 bases lying between them. The germline V gene encodes CDR1 SQVTM and CDR2 ANQGSEA. The CDR3 is made up of 13 amino acids. The CDR3, as DNA: TGCAGCGTTGAGTTTGGGCTTTCGGGGGAGCAGTACTTC. Amino acids: CSVEFGLSGEQYF.

The chain employs TRBV6-5 and TRBJ1-4; D unresolved. CDR1 is MNHEY and CDR2 is SVGAGI in the germline V gene. Trimming left V 7 bases short and J 11 bases short, with 20 bases between. The CDR3 is made up of 14 amino acids. This chain's CDR3 is CASTPLGGEMKLFF. CDR3 DNA sequence: TGTGCCAGCACCCCCTTGGGCGGGGAGATGAAACTGTTTTTT.

V is TRBV29-1 and J is TRBJ1-3; D is ambiguous. V was pared by 4 bases and J by 4 bases, with 5 bases between. CDR1 is SQVTM and CDR2 is ANQGSEA in the germline V gene. CDR3 size: 11 residues. CDR3 sequence (DNA): TGCAGCGTTGCGGGGGGAAACACCATATATTTT. It encodes CSVAGGNTIYF.